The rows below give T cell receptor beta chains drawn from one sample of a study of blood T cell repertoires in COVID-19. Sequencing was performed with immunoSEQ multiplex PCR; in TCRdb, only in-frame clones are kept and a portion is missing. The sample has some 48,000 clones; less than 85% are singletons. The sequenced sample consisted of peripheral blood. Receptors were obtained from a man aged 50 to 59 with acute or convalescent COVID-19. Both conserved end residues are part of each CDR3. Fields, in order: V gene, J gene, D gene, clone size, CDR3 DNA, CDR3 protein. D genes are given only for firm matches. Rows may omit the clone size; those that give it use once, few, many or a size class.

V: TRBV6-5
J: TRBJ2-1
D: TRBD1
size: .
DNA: TGTGCCAGCAGTTACTCCCAGGGGGCAGGGAATGAGCAGTTCTTC
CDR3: CASSYSQGAGNEQFF

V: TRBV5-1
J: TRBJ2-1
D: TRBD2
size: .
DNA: TGCGCCAGCAGCTCCACTAGCGGGGTTAACAATGAGCAGTTCTTC
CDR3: CASSSTSGVNNEQFF

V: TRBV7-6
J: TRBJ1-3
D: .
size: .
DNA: TGTGCCAGCAGCTCACAACAGGATAATAGAAACACCATATATTTT
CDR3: CASSSQQDNRNTIYF

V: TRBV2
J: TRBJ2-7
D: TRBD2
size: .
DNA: TGTGCCGGGAGCCGGGGAGGGGCGCGGGAGCAGTACTTC
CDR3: CAGSRGGAREQYF

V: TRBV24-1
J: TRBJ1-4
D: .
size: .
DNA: TGTGCCACCAATCGACAGGCCGGTGAGGAACTGTTTTTT
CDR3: CATNRQAGEELFF

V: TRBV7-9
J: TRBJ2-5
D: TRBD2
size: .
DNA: TGTGCCAGCAGCAGCCGGACTAGCGGGAGGGAAGAGACCCAGTACTTC
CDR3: CASSSRTSGREETQYF

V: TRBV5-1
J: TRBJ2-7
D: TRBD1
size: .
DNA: TGCGCCAGCAGCTCCGACAGGGCATCGAGCGAGCAGTACTTC
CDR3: CASSSDRASSEQYF

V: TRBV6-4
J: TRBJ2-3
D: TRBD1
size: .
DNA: TGTGCCAGCAGTATACAGGGGTCAGATACGCAGTATTTT
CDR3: CASSIQGSDTQYF

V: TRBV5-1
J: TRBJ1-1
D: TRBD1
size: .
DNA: TGCGCCAGCAGCCGCGGACAGGGGGATGAAGCTTTCTTT
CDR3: CASSRGQGDEAFF

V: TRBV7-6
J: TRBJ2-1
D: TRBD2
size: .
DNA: TGTGCCAGCAGCTTAGGAGGGGGACTAGCGGGAGCAAGTGAGCAGTTCTTC
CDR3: CASSLGGGLAGASEQFF

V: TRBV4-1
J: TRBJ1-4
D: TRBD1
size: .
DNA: TGCGCCAGCACGCTCACCCCCCTGGGACAGCTCAATGAAAAACTGTTTTTT
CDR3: CASTLTPLGQLNEKLFF

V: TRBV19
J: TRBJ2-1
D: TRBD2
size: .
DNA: TGTGCCAGTAGCCCCACTAGCGGGGGACTTTACAATGAGCAGTTCTTC
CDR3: CASSPTSGGLYNEQFF

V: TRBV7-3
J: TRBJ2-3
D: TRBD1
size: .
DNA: TGTGCCAGCAGCTCCCAGGGACAGGGTACCGATACGCAGTATTTT
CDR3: CASSSQGQGTDTQYF

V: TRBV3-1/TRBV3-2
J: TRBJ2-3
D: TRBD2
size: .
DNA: TGTGCCAGCAGCCCCCCGAAGGGCGGGGGGACTTATGGTACGCAGTATTTT
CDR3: CASSPPKGGGTYGTQYF

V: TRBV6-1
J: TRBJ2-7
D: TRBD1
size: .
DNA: TGTGCCAGCAGTGAAGCCGGGACAGGGGGCTACGAGCAGTACTTC
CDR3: CASSEAGTGGYEQYF

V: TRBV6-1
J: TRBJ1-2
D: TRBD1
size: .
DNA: TGTGCCAGCAGTGAAGGCCAGGGGACAGGGGGTCCGGGCTACACCTTC
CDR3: CASSEGQGTGGPGYTF

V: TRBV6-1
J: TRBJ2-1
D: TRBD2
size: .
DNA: TGTGCCAGCAGTGCTCCCGTGGGGGGAGGGCCTCATGAGCAGTTCTTC
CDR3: CASSAPVGGGPHEQFF

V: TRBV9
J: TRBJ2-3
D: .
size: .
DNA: TGTGCCAGCAGCGTAGCAGGGGGGCAGGGAGATACGCAGTATTTT
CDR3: CASSVAGGQGDTQYF

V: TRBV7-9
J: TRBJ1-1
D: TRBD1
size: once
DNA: TGTGCCAGCAGCTTAAAAGGAGACAGGGGGCTCGCTGAAGCTTTCTTT
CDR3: CASSLKGDRGLAEAFF

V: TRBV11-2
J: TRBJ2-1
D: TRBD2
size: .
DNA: TGTGCCAGCAGCTTAAGTAGCGGGTCCTCCTACAATGAGCAGTTCTTC
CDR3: CASSLSSGSSYNEQFF

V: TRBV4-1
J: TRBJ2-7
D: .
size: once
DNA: TGCGCCAGCAGCCCCATCAGGAGGGACTACGAGCAGTACTTC
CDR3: CASSPIRRDYEQYF

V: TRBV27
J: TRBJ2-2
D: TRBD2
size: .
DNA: TGTGCCAGCAGTTTATCTGGCGGGGGCACCGGGGAGCTGTTTTTT
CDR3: CASSLSGGGTGELFF

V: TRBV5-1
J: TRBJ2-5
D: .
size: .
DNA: TGCGCCAGCAGCCATACGGAGGGGTGGGAGACCCAGTACTTC
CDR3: CASSHTEGWETQYF

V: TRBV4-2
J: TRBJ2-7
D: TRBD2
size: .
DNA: TGTGCCAGCAGCCAAGAGATGACTAGCGGGAGCTACGAGCAGTACTTC
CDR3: CASSQEMTSGSYEQYF

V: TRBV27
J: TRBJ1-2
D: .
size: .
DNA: TGTGCCAGCAGGGGGCAGAACTATGGCTACACCTTC
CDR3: CASRGQNYGYTF

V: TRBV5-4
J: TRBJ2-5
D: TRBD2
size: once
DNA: TGTGCCAGCAGCTTCAATCTAGCGGGGGCCGAGACCCAGTACTTC
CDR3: CASSFNLAGAETQYF

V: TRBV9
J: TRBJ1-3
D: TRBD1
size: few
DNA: TGTGCCAGCAGCAAGACAGGGGACTCTGGAAACACCATATATTTT
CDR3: CASSKTGDSGNTIYF

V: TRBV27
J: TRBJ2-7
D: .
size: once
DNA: TGTGCCAGCGGGGCATGGTACGAGCAGTACTTC
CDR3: CASGAWYEQYF

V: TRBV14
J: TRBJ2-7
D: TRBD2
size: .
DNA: TGTGCCAGCAGCCAAGATCGCGGACTAGCGGGAGGCTACGAGCAGTACTTC
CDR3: CASSQDRGLAGGYEQYF

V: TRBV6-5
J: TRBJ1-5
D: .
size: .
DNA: TGTGCCACCGCGTGGGGGCAGGGTCAGCCCCAGCATTTT
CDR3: CATAWGQGQPQHF

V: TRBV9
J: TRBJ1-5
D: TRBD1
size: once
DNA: TGTGCCAGCAGCTCCCGACAGGGTGGGCAGCCCCAGCATTTT
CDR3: CASSSRQGGQPQHF

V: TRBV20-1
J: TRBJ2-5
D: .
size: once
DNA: TGCAGTGCTAACCGAGGGGAGACCCAGTACTTC
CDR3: CSANRGETQYF

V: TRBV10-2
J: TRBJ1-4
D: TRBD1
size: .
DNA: TGCGCCAGCAGACCCGGGACAGGGGGCCCTAATGAAAAACTGTTTTTT
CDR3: CASRPGTGGPNEKLFF

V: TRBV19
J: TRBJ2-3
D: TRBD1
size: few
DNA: TGTGCCAGTAGAAGGACAGGGCCTAGCACAGATACGCAGTATTTT
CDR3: CASRRTGPSTDTQYF

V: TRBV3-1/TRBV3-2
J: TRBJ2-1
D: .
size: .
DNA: TGTGCCAGCCGTTTTTCGGATGAGCAGTTCTTC
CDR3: CASRFSDEQFF

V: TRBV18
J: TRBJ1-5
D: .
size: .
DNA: TGTGCCAGCTCACCAGCCCGAACGGATCCGGGGATTCAGCCCCAGCATTTT
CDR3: CASSPARTDPGIQPQHF

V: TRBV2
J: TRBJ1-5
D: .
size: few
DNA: TGTGCCAGCAGTAACTTGCCTAGCAATCAGCCCCAGCATTTT
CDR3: CASSNLPSNQPQHF

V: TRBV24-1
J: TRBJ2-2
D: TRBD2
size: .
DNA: TGTGCCACCAGTGATTTGCACTCGGCGGGAGGTCGGACCGGGGAGCTGTTTTTT
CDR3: CATSDLHSAGGRTGELFF

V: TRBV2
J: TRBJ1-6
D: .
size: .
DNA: TGTGCCAGCAAACAGAATAATTCACCCCTCCACTTT
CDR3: CASKQNNSPLHF

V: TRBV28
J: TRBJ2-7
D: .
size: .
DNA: TGTGCCAGCAGTTTAACCGGGGTTAGCTACGAGCAGTACTTC
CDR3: CASSLTGVSYEQYF